This T cell receptor beta chain emerged from a study of T cell repertoires in cytomegalovirus infection. Study overall: The public TCR beta signatures pointed to both CMV infection and matching HLA type.

This clonotype was picked up a small number of times. The antigen is undetermined. The CDR3 runs 16 residues. Trimming at V came to 6 bases and at J to 2 bases, leaving 4 bases not matched to a gene. Germline V gene sequence: CDR1 ENHRY, CDR2 SYGVKD. The study's findings and limits: The ex vivo response was dominated by HLA-C-restricted CMV-specific TCR beta clonotypes. Accumulated public TCR beta family frequency recognized individuals carrying CMV together with the relevant HLA.

TCRdb processed the reads anew with MiXCR; each CDR3 protein has one entry. The table has a few hundred thousand distinct CDR3 sequences, roughly a sixth seen once; the top ten hold around 12%. The V and J genes are TRBV10-3 and TRBJ2-7; 16 nucleotides match TRBD2. Sequenced sample: PBMCs. The clonotype originates from a human donor in good health (CMV status not recorded). Some clones in this sample may be carry-over from other donors' samples. CDR3 bases: TGTGCCATCAGCCGGGGGACTAGCGGGGGGGCCTACGAGCAGTACTTC. It encodes CAISRGTSGGAYEQYF.